This TCR beta chain was recovered during a study of early T cells in non-severe SARS-CoV-2 infection (dated by TCRdb to the early 2020s). With respect to the entire study: TCR sequencing used bulk RNA from unsorted whole blood, so alpha and beta chains could not be paired. Here is what the overall study found, with its caveats: Matching against VDJdb was skewed toward anti-spike CD8 responses, likely underestimated virus-specific expansions, and missed private and CD4 specificities.

The library relied on 5' RACE. These reads were obtained on a NextSeq 500. To correct for sequencing error and PCR bias, the TCR library protocol tagged individual cDNA molecules with unique molecular identifiers. Sequencing covered both TCR alpha and beta chains, and within each sample the abundances of alpha and beta sequences were tightly co-correlated. From the authors' description of their analysis: Decombinator V4 was used to annotate the V gene, J gene and CDR3 of the TCR sequences. TCRs were defined as expanded if a significant change between any two time points was detected under a Poisson model with p below 0.0001. TCR abundances were normalised to the total number of TCRs sequenced in each sample and reported as counts per million. TRAV1-2 paired with TRAJ12, TRAJ20 or TRAJ33 defined MAIT TCRs, while TRAV10 paired with TRAJ18 defined iNKT TCRs. A search of VDJdb, accessed on 1 November 2021, was run for TCRs annotated to CMV, EBV and SARS-CoV-2, with TCRs annotated for multiple antigens excluded. TCRdb handled the public reads itself, with Q25 trimming in fastp and clone calling in MiXCR, and kept productive beta chains. Each entry merges the rows of one CDR3 protein and shows their most common DNA and genes. The V and J calls shown here were made by TCRdb, not taken from the authors' results. The sample table lists over 50,000 distinct CDR3 sequences, roughly 13% of them with a count of one. The biggest ten clones account for 2.9% of the sample.

This clonotype is described as medium-sized (0.01 to 0.1%). It has no known antigen specificity. Nothing much larger sits one base from this clone, and base qualities are not available. A case-control design nested within a healthcare worker cohort in London, UK, was used, with weekly nasopharyngeal swab PCR tests and blood sampling performed. Healthcare workers were recruited between 23 and 31 March 2020, during the week of the UK lockdown, and were followed weekly for up to about 15 weeks. The V end gives up 6 bases and the J end 2 bases, leaving 8 bases in the junction not matched to a gene. From a lookup of the germline V gene, CDR1 and CDR2 are KGHSH and LQKENI. The CDR3, from cysteine to phenylalanine, totals 16 residues. Only the CDR3 region is kept as DNA, spanning 48 bases read in frame from base 1.

The chain is assembled from TRBV18 and TRBJ2-1; 9 junctional bases match TRBD2. Sequenced input: whole blood. The sequence was obtained from an adult who was a healthcare worker with PCR-confirmed SARS-CoV-2 infection or an uninfected control (not recorded which). The sequence in DNA is TGTGCCAGCTCTTATGGCGGGGGGGCCCCCTACAATGAGCAGTTCTTC. Its coded protein is CASSYGGGAPYNEQFF.